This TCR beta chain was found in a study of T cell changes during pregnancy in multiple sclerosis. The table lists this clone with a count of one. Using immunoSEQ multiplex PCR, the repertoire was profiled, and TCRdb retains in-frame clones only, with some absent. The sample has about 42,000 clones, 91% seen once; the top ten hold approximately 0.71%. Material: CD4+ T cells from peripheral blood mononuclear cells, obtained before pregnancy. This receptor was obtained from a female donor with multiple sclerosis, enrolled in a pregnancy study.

CDR3 sequence: CASSMPGSSYNSPLHF. The CDR3 DNA reads as TGTGCCAGTAGTATGCCAGGCTCATCCTATAATTCACCCCTCCACTTT. The rearrangement uses TRBV19 and TRBJ1-6; D call uncertain. This CDR3 contains 16 residues. In germline, CDR1 is LNHDA, CDR2 SQIVND (reference sequence). V gave up 3 bases and J gave up 1 base, with 10 bases separating them.